These T cell receptor beta chains were read from a single sample in a study of blood T cell repertoires in COVID-19. The data were produced by immunoSEQ multiplex PCR, yet TCRdb's version contains in-frame clones alone and is incomplete. The data show some 130,000 clones, around four fifths seen once. The sequenced sample consisted of peripheral blood. The origin of the receptors is a man aged 80 or over with acute or convalescent COVID-19. Each CDR3 is given with its conserved first and last residue. A D gene is named only where the DNA matches it firmly. Only some rows state a clone size, as once, few, many or a class for expanded clones.

D gene | J gene | V gene | clone size | CDR3 DNA | CDR3 protein
TRBD1 | TRBJ1-4 | TRBV19 | - | TGTGCCAGTAGCCGAGGGACAGGCAACGGTAATGAAAAACTGTTTTTT | CASSRGTGNGNEKLFF
- | TRBJ2-2 | TRBV28 | - | TGTGCCAGCAGTGGGGGAACAGGGTCCACCGGGGAGCTGTTTTTT | CASSGGTGSTGELFF
TRBD1 | TRBJ2-2 | TRBV6-6 | - | TGTGCCACCAAGGGACAGGGTTACACCGGGGAGCTGTTTTTT | CATKGQGYTGELFF
- | TRBJ1-6 | TRBV28 | many | TGTGCCAGCAGTTTGCCCGCACAGGGCACAAGTAATTCACCCCTCCACTTT | CASSLPAQGTSNSPLHF
- | TRBJ1-1 | TRBV4-1 | - | TGCGCCAGCAGCCAGAGACAGAGCTACACTGAAGCTTTCTTT | CASSQRQSYTEAFF
- | TRBJ1-3 | TRBV2 | - | TGTGCCAGCAGTGATCGGCCAGGCCCTGGAAACACCATATATTTT | CASSDRPGPGNTIYF
- | TRBJ1-2 | TRBV7-2 | - | TGTGCCAGCAGCAAGTTAGACTATGGCTACACCTTC | CASSKLDYGYTF
- | TRBJ1-1 | TRBV9 | - | TGTGCCAGCAGCGTAGGGTCAGGGTTGAACACTGAAGCTTTCTTT | CASSVGSGLNTEAFF
TRBD1 | TRBJ1-1 | TRBV5-1 | - | TGCGCCAGCAGCCGGGGACAGGGGGTATTAATGAACACTGAAGCTTTCTTT | CASSRGQGVLMNTEAFF
- | TRBJ2-3 | TRBV4-2 | few | TGTGCCAGCAGCCATTACTACGGGGGGCCCTCCACAGATACGCAGTATTTT | CASSHYYGGPSTDTQYF
TRBD1 | TRBJ1-1 | TRBV4-3 | - | TGCGCCAGCAGCCAAAAACAGGGGGTGGCCACTGAAGCTTTCTTT | CASSQKQGVATEAFF
TRBD1 | TRBJ1-2 | TRBV4-1 | - | TGCGCCAGCAGCCAAGTAGGACAGGGGCTCTATGGCTACACCTTC | CASSQVGQGLYGYTF
- | TRBJ1-4 | TRBV7-2 | - | TGTGCCAGCAGCCAGGAGGGGGGGGAAAAACTGTTTTTT | CASSQEGGEKLFF
TRBD1 | TRBJ2-7 | TRBV19 | - | TGTGCCAGTAGACAGGGGAGCTACGAGCAGTACTTC | CASRQGSYEQYF
- | TRBJ2-5 | TRBV7-9 | few | TGTGCCAGCAATAAGGGGGTAAAAGAGACCCAGTACTTC | CASNKGVKETQYF
- | TRBJ2-5 | TRBV5-1 | - | TGCGCCAGCAGCCACAAGGGACTGGAGACCCAGTACTTC | CASSHKGLETQYF
- | TRBJ1-1 | TRBV18 | many | TGTGCCAGCTCACCGCAGGGATCGAACACTGAAGCTTTCTTT | CASSPQGSNTEAFF
TRBD1 | TRBJ1-2 | TRBV28 | - | TGTGCCAGTCAGAGCCACAGGGGGAACTATGGCTACACCTTC | CASQSHRGNYGYTF
- | TRBJ2-2 | TRBV2 | - | TGTGCCACAGAACAGGAAAGAAACACCGGGGAGCTGTTTTTT | CATEQERNTGELFF
- | TRBJ1-6 | TRBV6-5 | - | TGTGCCATCGCTGACAGGTTTAATTCACCCCTCCACTTT | CAIADRFNSPLHF
TRBD2 | TRBJ2-1 | TRBV5-8 | - | TGTGCCAGCAGTCGCCGACGCGGGAGTTACAATGAGCAGTTCTTC | CASSRRRGSYNEQFF
TRBD1 | TRBJ2-3 | TRBV7-9 | - | TGTGCCAGCAGCTTAGGGGGACAGAGTTTCACAGATACGCAGTATTTT | CASSLGGQSFTDTQYF
- | TRBJ1-3 | TRBV6-5 | - | TGTGCCAGCAGTTACGCAGGGTACGGAAACACCATATATTTT | CASSYAGYGNTIYF
- | TRBJ2-3 | TRBV4-3 | once | TGCGCCAGCAGCCAAACCTTGACTAGCACAGATACGCAGTATTTT | CASSQTLTSTDTQYF
TRBD2 | TRBJ2-5 | TRBV5-4 | - | TGTGCCAGCAGCTCCTTAGCGGGGGGCACCCAAGAGACCCAGTACTTC | CASSSLAGGTQETQYF
TRBD1 | TRBJ1-6 | TRBV3-1/TRBV3-2 | - | TGTGCCAGCAGTTTGGACAGGGATAATTCACCCCTCCACTTT | CASSLDRDNSPLHF
TRBD1 | TRBJ2-2 | TRBV3-1/TRBV3-2 | - | TGTGCCAGCAGCCCGACAGGGTCGGGCGGGGAGCTGTTTTTT | CASSPTGSGGELFF
TRBD1 | TRBJ1-6 | TRBV6-5 | few | TGTGCCAGCAGTTTCGACAGGGGAAATTCACCCCTCCACTTT | CASSFDRGNSPLHF
- | TRBJ2-2 | TRBV21-1 | - | TGTGCCAGCAGCAAAGCTCGGGGACAGGGAACCGGGGAGCTGTTTTTT | CASSKARGQGTGELFF
- | TRBJ1-6 | TRBV7-2 | - | TGTGCCAGCAGCTATACAGGTTTTAATTCACCCCTCCACTTT | CASSYTGFNSPLHF
TRBD2 | TRBJ2-1 | TRBV29-1 | - | TGCAGCGTTTGCCGGAGCGGGGGCTACTCCTACAATGAGCAGTTCTTC | CSVCRSGGYSYNEQFF
TRBD1 | TRBJ2-5 | TRBV2 | - | TGTGCCAGCAGAACAGGGGGCGAGGAGACCCAGTACTTC | CASRTGGEETQYF
TRBD1 | TRBJ2-2 | TRBV6-5 | - | TGTGCCAGCAGAAAACAGGGGGCTGGCACCGGGGAGCTGTTTTTT | CASRKQGAGTGELFF
- | TRBJ2-3 | TRBV5-1 | - | TGCGCCAGCAGCTTGGTAGGGGGGGCCATCACAGATACGCAGTATTTT | CASSLVGGAITDTQYF
- | TRBJ2-3 | TRBV29-1 | - | TGCAGCGTTGATCGGTCCACAGTTCGGGGGGCGGAGGATACGCAGTATTTT | CSVDRSTVRGAEDTQYF
TRBD1 | TRBJ2-5 | TRBV7-9 | - | TGTGCCAGCAGCTCCTGGGACAGGTGGTGGGGCGAGACCCAGTACTTC | CASSSWDRWWGETQYF
TRBD1 | TRBJ2-7 | TRBV18 | - | TGTGCCAGCTCACCGGACAGGAGCTCCTACGAGCAGTACTTC | CASSPDRSSYEQYF
- | TRBJ1-2 | TRBV5-4 | - | TGTGCCAGCAGCTTGGTCCGGGGGGCCTCGGTGGGCTACACCTTC | CASSLVRGASVGYTF
TRBD2 | TRBJ2-3 | TRBV15 | - | TGTGCCACCAGCATTAGCGGGGCCACAGATACGCAGTATTTT | CATSISGATDTQYF
- | TRBJ1-3 | TRBV19 | few | TGTGCCAGTACGTACTCTGGAAACACCATATATTTT | CASTYSGNTIYF
TRBD1 | TRBJ2-7 | TRBV2 | - | TGTGCCAGCAGCGATGACAGGGCGCGCGAGCAGTACTTC | CASSDDRAREQYF
- | TRBJ1-3 | TRBV5-1 | - | TGCGCCAGCAGCTTGGGACAGAGCTCTGGAAACACCATATATTTT | CASSLGQSSGNTIYF
TRBD2 | TRBJ2-1 | TRBV19 | - | TGTGCCAGTACCGGGACTAGCGGGGGGCAGGGTGAGCAGTTCTTC | CASTGTSGGQGEQFF
- | TRBJ1-1 | TRBV5-1 | - | TGCGCCAGCAGTCCCCCAGCGACGAACACTGAAGCTTTCTTT | CASSPPATNTEAFF
TRBD2 | TRBJ2-1 | TRBV3-1/TRBV3-2 | - | TGTGCCAGCAGCCCACTAGCGGGCGGGTACAATGAGCAGTTCTTC | CASSPLAGGYNEQFF